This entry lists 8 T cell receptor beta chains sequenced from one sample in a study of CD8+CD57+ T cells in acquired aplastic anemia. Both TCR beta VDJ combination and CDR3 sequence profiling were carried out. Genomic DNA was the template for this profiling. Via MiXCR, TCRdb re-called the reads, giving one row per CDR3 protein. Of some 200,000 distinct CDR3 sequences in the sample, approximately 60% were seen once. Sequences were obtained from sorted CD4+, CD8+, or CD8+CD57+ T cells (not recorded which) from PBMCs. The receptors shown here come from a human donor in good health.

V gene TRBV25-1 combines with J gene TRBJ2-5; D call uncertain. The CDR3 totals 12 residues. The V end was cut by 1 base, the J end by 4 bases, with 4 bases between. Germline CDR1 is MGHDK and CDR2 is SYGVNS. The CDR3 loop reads CASSEFRETQYF. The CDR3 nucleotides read TGTGCCAGCAGTGAATTTCGAGAGACCCAGTACTTC.

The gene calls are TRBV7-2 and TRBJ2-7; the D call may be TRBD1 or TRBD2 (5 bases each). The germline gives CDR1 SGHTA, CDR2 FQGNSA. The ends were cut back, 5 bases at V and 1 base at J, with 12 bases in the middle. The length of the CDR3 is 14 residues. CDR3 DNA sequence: TGTGCCAGCAGCCCCCGGGACGGATCCTACGAGCAGTACTTC. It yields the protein CASSPRDGSYEQYF.

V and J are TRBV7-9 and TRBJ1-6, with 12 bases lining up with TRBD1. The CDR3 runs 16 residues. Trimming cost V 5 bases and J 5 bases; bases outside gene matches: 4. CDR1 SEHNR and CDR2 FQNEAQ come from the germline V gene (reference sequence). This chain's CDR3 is CASSPGQGADNSPLHF. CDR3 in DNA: TGTGCCAGCAGCCCGGGACAGGGGGCGGATAATTCACCCCTCCACTTT.

The CDR3 loop is CASSLAHFKANTEAFF. In DNA form, the CDR3 reads TGTGCCAGCAGCTTGGCACACTTTAAGGCGAACACTGAAGCTTTCTTT. The V gene is TRBV5-6, the J gene TRBJ1-1; D remains unclear. Trimming pared 0 bases from V and 1 base from J, leaving 13 bases between. The CDR3 covers 16 residues. CDR1 is SGHDT, CDR2 YYEEEE, per germline.

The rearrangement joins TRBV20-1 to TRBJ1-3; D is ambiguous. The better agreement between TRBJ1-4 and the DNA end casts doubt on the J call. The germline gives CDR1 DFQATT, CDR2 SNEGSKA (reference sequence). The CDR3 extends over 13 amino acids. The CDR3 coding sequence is TGCAGTGCTAGAGACTCCCTCCGGGAAAAACTGTTTTTT. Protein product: CSARDSLREKLFF.

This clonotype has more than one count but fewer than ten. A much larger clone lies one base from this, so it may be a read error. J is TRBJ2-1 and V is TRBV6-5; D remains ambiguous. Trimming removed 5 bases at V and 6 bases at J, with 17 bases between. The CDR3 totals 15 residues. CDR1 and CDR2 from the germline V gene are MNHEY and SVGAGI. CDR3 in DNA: TGTGCCAGCAGTCACCAAAAAACTCCGAGCAATGAGCAGTTCTTC. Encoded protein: CASSHQKTPSNEQFF.

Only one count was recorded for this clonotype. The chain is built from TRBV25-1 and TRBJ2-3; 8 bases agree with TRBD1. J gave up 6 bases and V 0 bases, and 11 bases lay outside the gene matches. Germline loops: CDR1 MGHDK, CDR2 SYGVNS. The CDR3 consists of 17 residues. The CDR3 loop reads CASSEYTDRGTADTQYF. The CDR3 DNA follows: TGTGCCAGCAGTGAATATACCGACAGGGGTACCGCGGATACGCAGTATTTT.

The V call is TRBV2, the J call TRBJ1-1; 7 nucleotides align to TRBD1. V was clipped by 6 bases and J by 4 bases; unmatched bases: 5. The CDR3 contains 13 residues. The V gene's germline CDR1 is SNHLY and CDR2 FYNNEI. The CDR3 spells CASRYRGFTEAFF. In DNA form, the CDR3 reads TGTGCCAGCAGGTACAGGGGCTTCACTGAAGCTTTCTTT.